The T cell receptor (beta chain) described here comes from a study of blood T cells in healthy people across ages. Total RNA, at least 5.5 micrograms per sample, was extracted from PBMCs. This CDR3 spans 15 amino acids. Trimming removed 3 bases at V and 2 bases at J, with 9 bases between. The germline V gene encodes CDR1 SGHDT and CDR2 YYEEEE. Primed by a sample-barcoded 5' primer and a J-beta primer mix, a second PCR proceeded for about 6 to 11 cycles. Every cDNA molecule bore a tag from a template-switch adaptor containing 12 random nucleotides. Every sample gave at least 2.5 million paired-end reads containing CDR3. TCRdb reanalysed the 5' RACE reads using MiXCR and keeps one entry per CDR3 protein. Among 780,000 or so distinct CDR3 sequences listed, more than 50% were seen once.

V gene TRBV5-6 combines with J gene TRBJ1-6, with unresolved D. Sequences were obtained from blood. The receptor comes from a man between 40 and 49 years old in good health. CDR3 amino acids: CASSSDRTYNSPLHF. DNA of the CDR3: TGTGCCAGCAGCTCGGATCGGACCTATAATTCACCCCTCCACTTT.